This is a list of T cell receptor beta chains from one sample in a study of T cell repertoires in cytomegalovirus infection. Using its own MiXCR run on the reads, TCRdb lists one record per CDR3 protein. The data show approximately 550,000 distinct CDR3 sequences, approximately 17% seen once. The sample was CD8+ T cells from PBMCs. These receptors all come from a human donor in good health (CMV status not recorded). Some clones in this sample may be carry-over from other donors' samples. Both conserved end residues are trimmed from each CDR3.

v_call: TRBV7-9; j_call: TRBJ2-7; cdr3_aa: ASSFRQGSSYEQY
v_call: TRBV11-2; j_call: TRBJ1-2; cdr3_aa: ASSLGTGGGYGYT
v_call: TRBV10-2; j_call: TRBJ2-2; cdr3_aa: ASSEGTNTGELF
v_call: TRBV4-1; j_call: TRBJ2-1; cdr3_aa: ASSRLPAGRYNEQF
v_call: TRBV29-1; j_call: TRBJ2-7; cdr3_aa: SVEGLAEQY
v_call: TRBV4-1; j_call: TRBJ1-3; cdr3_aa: ASSQERNSGNTIY
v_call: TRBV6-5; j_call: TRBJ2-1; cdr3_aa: ASSYSGGRANEQF
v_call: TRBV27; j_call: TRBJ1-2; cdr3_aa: ASSLTASYGYT
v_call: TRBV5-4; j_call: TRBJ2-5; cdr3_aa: ASHRSGVWETQY
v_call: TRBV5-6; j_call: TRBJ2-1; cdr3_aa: ASSGGLRMNEQF
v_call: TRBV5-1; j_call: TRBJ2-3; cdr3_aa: ASMLGESTDTQY
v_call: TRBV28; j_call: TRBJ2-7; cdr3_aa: ASSLNGFGEQY
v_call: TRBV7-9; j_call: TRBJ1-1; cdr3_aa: ASSLPQGSNTEAF
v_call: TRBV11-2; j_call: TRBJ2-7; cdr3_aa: ASSFPSGGDMTYEQY
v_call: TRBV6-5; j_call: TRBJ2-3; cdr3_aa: ASKSGTGVTDTQY
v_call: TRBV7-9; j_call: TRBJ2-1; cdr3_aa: ASSPRAGEGDEQF
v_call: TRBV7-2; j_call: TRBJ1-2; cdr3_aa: ASSSPEDYGYT
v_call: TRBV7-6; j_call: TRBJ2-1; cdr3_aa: ASSATNYNEQF
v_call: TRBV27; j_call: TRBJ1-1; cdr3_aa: ASTQGSEAF
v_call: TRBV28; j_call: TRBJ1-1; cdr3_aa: ASSPNRGNTEAF
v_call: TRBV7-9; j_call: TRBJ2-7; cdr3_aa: ASSLQDRNHEQY
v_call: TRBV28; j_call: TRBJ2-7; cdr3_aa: ASSFNTGYEQY
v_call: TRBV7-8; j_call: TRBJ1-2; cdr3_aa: ASSSPMDRDHGYT
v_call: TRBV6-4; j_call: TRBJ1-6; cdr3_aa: ASSGPGQNNSPLH
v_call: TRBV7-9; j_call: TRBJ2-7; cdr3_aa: ASSLVVRDEQY
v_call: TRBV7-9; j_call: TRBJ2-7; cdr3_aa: ATRGVEGATYEQY
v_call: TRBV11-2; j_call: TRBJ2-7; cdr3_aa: ASSLVRGSDEQY
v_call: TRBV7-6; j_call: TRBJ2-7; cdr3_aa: ASSRRGGGGPNEQY
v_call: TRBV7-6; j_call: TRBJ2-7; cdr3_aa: ASSLGILAGGQY
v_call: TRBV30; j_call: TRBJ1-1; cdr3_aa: AWLGQGITEAF
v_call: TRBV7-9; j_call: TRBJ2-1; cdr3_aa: ASSSTDPSSYNEQF
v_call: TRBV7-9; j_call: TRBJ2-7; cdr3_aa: ASSGSDSPSYEQY
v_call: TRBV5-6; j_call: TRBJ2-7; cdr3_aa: ASSLQVDYEQY
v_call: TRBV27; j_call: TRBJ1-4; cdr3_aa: ASSLRPRRTNEKLF
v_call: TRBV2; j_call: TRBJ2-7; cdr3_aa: ASSPGREQY
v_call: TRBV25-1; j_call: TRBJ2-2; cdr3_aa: ASPGPLGGELF
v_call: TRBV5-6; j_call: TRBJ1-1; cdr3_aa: ASRPMGNTEAF
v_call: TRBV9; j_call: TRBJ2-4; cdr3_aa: ASSTSSGGYIQY
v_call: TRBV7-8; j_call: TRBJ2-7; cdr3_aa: ASSFRGHNEQY
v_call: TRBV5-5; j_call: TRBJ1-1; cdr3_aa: ASSLERYTEAF
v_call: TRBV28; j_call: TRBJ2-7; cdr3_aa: ASSRPVSYEQY
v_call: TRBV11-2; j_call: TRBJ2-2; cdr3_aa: ASSLELSGGSTLGGELF
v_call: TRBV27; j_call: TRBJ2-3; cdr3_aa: ASSLSATGAITDTQY